This entry features one TCR beta chain sequence. The V and J ends lost 0 bases and 12 bases respectively, with 17 bases between them. CDR3 length: 15 residues. Germline V gene data show CDR1 as SGHVS and CDR2 as FNYEAQ. In the PCR, 60 Vbeta and 13 Jbeta primers were used. The data were produced by immunoSEQ multiplex PCR, yet TCRdb's version contains in-frame clones alone and is incomplete. The table has 150,000 to 200,000 clones, about four fifths seen once. This specimen belongs to a study of cytomegalovirus exposure and HLA in healthy donors. The chain couples TRBV7-6 to TRBJ1-4, with D perhaps matching TRBD1 (5 bases). The sample was PBMCs. The sequence was collected from a woman between 18 and 29 years old in good health and CMV-seronegative. The CDR3 is CASSLAQGANKELFF. The CDR3 region has the DNA TGTGCCAGCAGCTTAGCGCAAGGGGCTAATAAGGAACTGTTTTTT.